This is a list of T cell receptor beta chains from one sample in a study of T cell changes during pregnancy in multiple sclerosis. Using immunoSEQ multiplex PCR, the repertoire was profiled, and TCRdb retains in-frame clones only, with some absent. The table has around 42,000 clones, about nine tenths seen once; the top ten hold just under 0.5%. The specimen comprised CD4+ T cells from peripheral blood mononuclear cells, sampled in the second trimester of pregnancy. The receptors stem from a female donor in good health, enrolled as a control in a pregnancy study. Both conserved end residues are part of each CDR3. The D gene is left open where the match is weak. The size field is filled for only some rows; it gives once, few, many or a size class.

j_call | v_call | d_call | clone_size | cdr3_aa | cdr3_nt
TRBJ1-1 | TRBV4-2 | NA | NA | CASSQDPADRATEAFF | TGTGCCAGCAGCCAAGATCCGGCCGACAGAGCAACTGAAGCTTTCTTT
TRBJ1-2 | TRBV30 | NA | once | CAWSVRVPYGYTF | TGTGCCTGGAGTGTACGAGTTCCCTATGGCTACACCTTC
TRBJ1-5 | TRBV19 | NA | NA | CASKKVGPAGMVRQPQHF | TGTGCCAGTAAAAAGGTAGGGCCAGCAGGGATGGTGCGGCAGCCCCAGCATTTT
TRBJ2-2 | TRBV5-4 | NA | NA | CASSPRGGTNTGELFF | TGTGCCAGCAGCCCCCGGGGCGGGACTAACACCGGGGAGCTGTTTTTT
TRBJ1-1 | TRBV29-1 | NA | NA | CSVEVYGGGWGNTEAFF | TGCAGCGTTGAAGTCTATGGCGGGGGCTGGGGGAACACTGAAGCTTTCTTT
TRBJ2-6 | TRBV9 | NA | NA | CASSVEEGRYGANVLTF | TGTGCCAGCAGCGTAGAAGAGGGGAGGTATGGGGCCAACGTCCTGACTTTC
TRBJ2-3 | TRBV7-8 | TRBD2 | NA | CASSRTRLTDTQYF | TGTGCCAGCAGCCGGACTAGGCTCACGGATACGCAGTATTTT
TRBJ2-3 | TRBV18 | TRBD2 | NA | CASGMVAGSTDTQYF | TGTGCCAGCGGGATGGTAGCGGGAAGCACAGATACGCAGTATTTT
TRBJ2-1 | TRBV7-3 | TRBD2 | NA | CASSLAGAGEQFF | TGTGCCAGCAGTCTAGCGGGGGCTGGAGAGCAGTTCTTC
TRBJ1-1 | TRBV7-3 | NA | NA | CASSATGIDEAFF | TGTGCCAGCAGCGCTACAGGGATCGATGAAGCTTTCTTT
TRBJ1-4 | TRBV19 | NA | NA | CASSLSWTNEKLFF | TGTGCCAGTAGTCTCAGTTGGACTAATGAAAAACTGTTTTTT
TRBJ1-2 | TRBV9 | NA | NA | CASSVQGNYGYTF | TGTGCCAGCAGCGTACAGGGGAACTATGGCTACACCTTC
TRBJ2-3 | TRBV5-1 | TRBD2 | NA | CASSRAGGENTQYF | TGCGCCAGCAGCCGAGCGGGGGGTGAAAATACGCAGTATTTT
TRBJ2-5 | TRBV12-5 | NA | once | CASGLVLGRGVTETQYF | TGTGCTAGTGGTTTGGTACTTGGCAGGGGAGTTACGGAGACCCAGTACTTC
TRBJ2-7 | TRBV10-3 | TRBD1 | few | CAISRTGGSTYEQYF | TGTGCCATCAGTAGGACAGGGGGTTCAACCTACGAGCAGTACTTC
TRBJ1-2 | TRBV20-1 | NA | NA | CSALRDYGYTF | TGCAGTGCGCTACGGGACTATGGCTACACCTTC
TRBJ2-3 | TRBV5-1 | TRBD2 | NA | CASKNSGDLLSTDTQYF | TGCGCCAGTAAAAATAGCGGGGACCTGCTCAGCACAGATACGCAGTATTTT
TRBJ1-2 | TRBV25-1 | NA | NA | CASSEFRGNYGYTF | TGTGCCAGCAGTGAATTTCGCGGCAACTATGGCTACACCTTC
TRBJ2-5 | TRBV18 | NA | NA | CASSPLAGTQETQYF | TGTGCCAGCTCACCACTGGCAGGGACACAAGAGACCCAGTACTTC
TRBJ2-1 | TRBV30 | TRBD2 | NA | CAWSVRPGLYYNEQFF | TGTGCCTGGAGTGTCCGGCCGGGACTATACTACAATGAGCAGTTCTTC
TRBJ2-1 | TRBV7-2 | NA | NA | CASSLALANEQFF | TGTGCCAGCAGCTTAGCCCTAGCGAATGAGCAGTTCTTC
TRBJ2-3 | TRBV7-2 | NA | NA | CASSLDPLRDTQYF | TGTGCCAGCAGCTTAGACCCCCTTCGGGATACGCAGTATTTT
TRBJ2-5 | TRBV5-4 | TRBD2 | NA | CASSWGPSGAGETQYF | TGTGCCAGCAGCTGGGGCCCTAGCGGGGCCGGAGAGACCCAGTACTTC
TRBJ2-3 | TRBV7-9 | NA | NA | CASSLLGPSTDTQYF | TGTGCCAGCAGCTTATTGGGGCCTAGCACAGATACGCAGTATTTT
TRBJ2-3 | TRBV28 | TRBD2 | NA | CATGLAGADTQYF | TGTGCCACCGGACTAGCGGGGGCAGATACGCAGTATTTT
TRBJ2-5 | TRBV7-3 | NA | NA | CASSLVQGETQYF | TGTGCCAGCAGCTTAGTTCAGGGGGAGACCCAGTACTTC
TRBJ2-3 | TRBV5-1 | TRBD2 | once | CASSSWTSGGVSDTQYF | TGCGCCAGCAGCTCATGGACTAGCGGGGGGGTATCAGATACGCAGTATTTT
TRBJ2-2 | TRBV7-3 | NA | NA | CASSSGSTGSTGELFF | TGTGCCAGCAGCTCGGGAAGTACGGGTTCAACCGGGGAGCTGTTTTTT
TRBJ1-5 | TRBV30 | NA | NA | CAWSSGSNQPQHF | TGTGCCTGGAGCTCCGGTTCCAATCAGCCCCAGCATTTT
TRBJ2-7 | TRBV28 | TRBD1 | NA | CASSSGTGGRSEQYF | TGTGCCAGCAGTTCCGGGACAGGGGGACGGTCAGAGCAGTACTTC
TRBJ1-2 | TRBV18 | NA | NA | CASSPPAGDGYTF | TGTGCCAGCTCCCCCCCGGCAGGGGATGGCTACACCTTC
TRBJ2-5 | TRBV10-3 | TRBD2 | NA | CAISGGSGQETQYF | TGTGCCATCAGCGGGGGGAGCGGCCAAGAGACCCAGTACTTC
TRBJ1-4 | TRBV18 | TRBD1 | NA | CASSPPGQGYKLFF | TGTGCCAGCTCACCCCCGGGACAGGGGTACAAACTGTTTTTT
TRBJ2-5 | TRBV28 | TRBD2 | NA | CASRAGGAVWAQYF | TGTGCCAGCAGAGCGGGGGGGGCCGTGTGGGCCCAGTACTTC
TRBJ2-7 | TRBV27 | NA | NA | CASSLGAGAYEQYF | TGTGCCAGCAGTTTGGGGGCCGGGGCCTACGAGCAGTACTTC
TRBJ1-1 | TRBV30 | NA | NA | CAWSVVRGGTEAFF | TGTGCCTGGAGTGTGGTTAGGGGAGGCACTGAAGCTTTCTTT
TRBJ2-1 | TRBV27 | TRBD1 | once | CASSKGTGANNEQFF | TGTGCCAGCAGCAAAGGGACAGGGGCTAACAATGAGCAGTTCTTC
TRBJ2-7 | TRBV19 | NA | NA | CASSIQAYGEQYF | TGTGCCAGTAGTATACAAGCTTACGGCGAGCAGTACTTC
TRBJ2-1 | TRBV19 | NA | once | CASTLLKIRAKGVDEQFF | TGTGCCAGTACCCTTCTCAAAATCCGGGCCAAGGGGGTCGATGAGCAGTTCTTC
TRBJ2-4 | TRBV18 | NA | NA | CASSPRQDLNIQYF | TGTGCCAGCTCACCGAGACAGGACCTAAACATTCAGTACTTC
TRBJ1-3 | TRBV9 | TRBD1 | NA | CASSLTGTGLSGNTIYF | TGTGCCAGCAGCCTTACCGGGACAGGTCTCTCTGGAAACACCATATATTTT
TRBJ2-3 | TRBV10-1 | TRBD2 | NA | CASSESRLAVTDTQYF | TGCGCCAGCAGTGAGTCGAGGCTAGCGGTTACAGATACGCAGTATTTT
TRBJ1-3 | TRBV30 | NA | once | CAWSIPGNTIYF | TGTGCCTGGAGCATCCCTGGAAACACCATATATTTT
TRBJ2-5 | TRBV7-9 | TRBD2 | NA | CASSLGLAEGKTQYF | TGTGCCAGCAGCTTAGGACTAGCGGAGGGGAAGACCCAGTACTTC
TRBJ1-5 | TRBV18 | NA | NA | CASSPPLAEHQPQHF | TGTGCCAGCTCACCACCGCTAGCCGAGCATCAGCCCCAGCATTTT
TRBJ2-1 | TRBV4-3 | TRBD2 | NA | CASSQTGLAGGGDEQFF | TGCGCCAGCAGCCAAACAGGACTAGCGGGCGGGGGGGATGAGCAGTTCTTC
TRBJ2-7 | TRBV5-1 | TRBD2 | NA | CASSFQQAGGISYEQYF | TGCGCCAGCAGCTTTCAACAAGCGGGGGGGATCTCCTACGAGCAGTACTTC
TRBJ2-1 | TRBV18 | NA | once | CASSQDRNEQFF | TGTGCCAGCTCCCAGGACAGAAATGAGCAGTTCTTC
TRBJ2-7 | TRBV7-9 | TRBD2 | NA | CASSLLAGMAYEQYF | TGTGCCAGCAGCTTACTAGCGGGTATGGCCTACGAGCAGTACTTC
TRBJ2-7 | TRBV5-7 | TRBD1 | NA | CASSPRGQVGHEQYF | TGTGCCAGCAGTCCCAGGGGACAGGTCGGCCACGAGCAGTACTTC
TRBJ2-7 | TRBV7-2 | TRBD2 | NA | CASSWDGLAGGWEQYF | TGTGCCAGCAGCTGGGACGGACTAGCGGGGGGGTGGGAGCAGTACTTC
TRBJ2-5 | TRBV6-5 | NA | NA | CASSYFLGGRETQYF | TGTGCCAGCAGTTACTTCTTAGGGGGTCGAGAGACCCAGTACTTC
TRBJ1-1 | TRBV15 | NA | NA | CATSRDREGLSTEAFF | TGTGCCACCAGCAGAGATAGGGAGGGACTCTCCACTGAAGCTTTCTTT
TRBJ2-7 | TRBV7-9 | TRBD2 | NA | CASSPSGGSYEQYF | TGTGCCAGCAGCCCTAGCGGGGGGAGCTACGAGCAGTACTTC
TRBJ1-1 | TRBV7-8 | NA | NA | CASSALQGNTEAFF | TGTGCCAGCAGCGCCTTACAGGGGAACACTGAAGCTTTCTTT